The clone carrying this T cell receptor beta chain was seen a few times. These data originate in a study of blood T cell repertoires in COVID-19. The method was immunoSEQ multiplex PCR; TCRdb's version includes in-frame clones alone and lacks a portion of them. Of 240,000 or so clones in the sample, 86% were seen once. This clonotype originated in a woman between 45 and 65 years old who had recovered from COVID-19. The sequencing sample was made of PBMCs or T cells enriched from blood (not recorded which).

In DNA, the CDR3 is TGTGCCAGCAGCTTAGAGCGCAGGGGCTATGGCTACACCTTC. This gives the protein CASSLERRGYGYTF. The chain couples TRBV11-2 to TRBJ1-2, with TRBD1 as a possible D gene (6 bases). Trimming removed 0 bases from V and 4 bases from J, with 9 bases in between. The CDR3 is 14 amino acids. From germline, CDR1 is SGHAT and CDR2 FQNNGV. Drawing the rest from reference TRBV11-2 and TRBJ1-2, the complete variable domain is EAGVAQSPRYKIIEKRQSVAFWCNPISGHATLYWYQQILGQGPKLLIQFQNNGVVDDSQLPKDRFSAERLKGVDSTLKIQPAKLEDSAVYLCASSLERRGYGYTFGSGTRLTVV.